This T cell receptor beta chain emerged from a study of radiotherapy plus CTLA-4 blockade in lung cancer. For the study at large: Objective responses arose in approximately 19% of patients, and around 32% experienced disease control.

V was cut by 2 bases and J by 7 bases, with 9 bases left in between. The CDR3 covers 13 residues. The germline V gene encodes CDR1 MNHEY and CDR2 SMNVEV (reference sequence). Concerning this clone itself: The antigen remains unidentified.

Whole-study results and caveats: Blood-borne expansion of tumor-derived TCR clones followed radiotherapy plus ipilimumab. Early blood T cell clone changes and increased post-radiation serum interferon-beta were reportedly the strongest response predictors.

Patients in the study, people with chemo-refractory metastatic non-small-cell lung cancer, received focal radiation plus ipilimumab CTLA-4 blockade. Here immunoSEQ multiplex PCR was the method, and the copy in TCRdb shows in-frame clones only, minus some. The sample holds roughly 30,000 clones, approximately 77% seen once. The material was peripheral blood, obtained from a patient treated with radiotherapy plus ipilimumab. This receptor was obtained from a human donor with non-small cell lung cancer that progressed on radiotherapy plus ipilimumab. J is TRBJ2-1 and V is TRBV27, with D hard to call. The CDR3 sequence: CASSLPPGNEQFF. The DNA for the CDR3 is TGTGCCAGCAGTTTACCGCCGGGTAATGAGCAGTTCTTC.